This T cell receptor beta chain was sequenced for a study of blood T cell repertoires in COVID-19. This clone was seen more than once but under ten times. Source study methods: Amplifying reference gene primers gave estimates of nucleated cell counts. Profiled with immunoSEQ multiplex PCR; TCRdb holds only in-frame clones, not every one. D and trimming were read from the DNA, whereas the V and J calls and clone size are those reported in that table. The data show 250,000 to 350,000 clones, roughly 90% seen once. This CDR3 region has 16 residues. V lost 3 bases to trimming and J lost 0 bases, with 12 bases between them. Germline CDR1 reads SGHVS; CDR2 reads FQNEAQ.

This sequence was found in a woman in her forties or fifties with active or convalescent COVID-19. This chain connects TRBV7-8 to TRBJ2-1, with a possible D match to TRBD2 (6 bases). Sequences were obtained from peripheral blood. The CDR3, as DNA: TGTGCCAGCAGCTTTAGAGCGGGCAGCTCCTACAATGAGCAGTTCTTC. Its protein product is CASSFRAGSSYNEQFF.